The 21 T cell receptor beta chains reported below all come from one sample, sequenced in a study of graft-versus-host responses after intestinal transplantation. Repertoires were generated with immunoSEQ multiplex PCR, while TCRdb's copy carries only in-frame clones and drops some. The sample has 130,000 or so clones, around nine tenths seen once; the top ten hold about 0.18%. No cognate antigen is known for these TCRs. Specimen: unstimulated CD4+ T cells sorted from spleen or lymph node cells, collected before intestinal transplant. Source of these receptors: a human donor who received an intestinal transplant.

The rearrangement links TRBV28 to TRBJ2-3, with 10 positions matching TRBD2. Germline lookup yields CDR1 MDHEN and CDR2 SYDVKM. The CDR3 is 13 residues long. V shed 6 bases and J 6 bases; nucleotides not matched to a gene: 3. CDR3 DNA sequence: TGTGCCAGCAGAAGAGCGGGAGGGGATACGCAGTATTTT. Protein sequence: CASRRAGGDTQYF.

The V and J genes are TRBV6-1 and TRBJ2-3; 7 bases agree with TRBD2. This CDR3 has 14 residues. Germline V gives CDR1 MNHNS, CDR2 SASEGT. V lost 5 bases and J lost 1; bases outside the gene matches: 3. The CDR3 DNA follows: TGTGCCAGCAGTCTAGCGGATGGCACAGATACGCAGTATTTT. Its translation: CASSLADGTDTQYF.

This clone was counted once. Without the conserved terminal phenylalanine or tryptophan, this CDR3 likely stems from a read error. V and J are TRBV7-2 and TRBJ1-2, with D hard to call. CDR3 length: 14 residues. Trimming stripped 5 bases from V and 6 bases from J, with 16 bases between. In germline, CDR1 is SGHTA, CDR2 FQGNSA. The CDR3 DNA reads TGTGCCAGCAGCCCTCGCCAGTCCGGGAATGGCTACACCCTC. Translated: CASSPRQSGNGYTL.

V gene TRBV15 combines with J gene TRBJ2-5; D not certain. CDR1 and CDR2 from the germline V gene are LNHNV and YYDKDF (reference sequence). The CDR3 consists of 15 residues. The ends were cut back, 0 bases at V and 3 bases at J, with 11 bases in the middle. In DNA form, the CDR3 reads TGTGCCACCAGCAGAGATCTTCACAGTAAAGAGACCCAGTACTTC. Residues: CATSRDLHSKETQYF.

On this clone: Relative to the germline gene, one junction end is altered; a read error may explain this. The V call is TRBV7-7, the J call TRBJ2-1; D is undetermined. This CDR3 comprises 13 residues. The germline gives CDR1 SSHAT, CDR2 FNYEAQ (reference sequence). The DNA for the CDR3 is TGTGCTAGCAGCTTAGGAAGTCGCAATGAGCAGTTCTTC. Its protein is CASSLGSRNEQFF.

The V gene is TRBV29-1, the J gene TRBJ1-2; a possible D gene is TRBD1 (6 bases). This CDR3 comprises 12 residues. The germline V gene has CDR1 SQVTM and CDR2 ANQGSEA. V was cut by 7 bases and J by 2 bases, with 11 bases left in between. The CDR3 DNA sequence: TGCAGCGGGCAGACAGGAAACTATGGCTACACCTTC. Translating it yields CSGQTGNYGYTF.

V is TRBV7-8 and J is TRBJ2-3; 7 bases map to TRBD2. Germline lookup yields CDR1 SGHVS and CDR2 FQNEAQ. V trimming: 2 bases; J trimming: 2 bases; junction bases outside the gene matches: 10. The CDR3 loop spans 17 amino acids. CDR3 coding DNA: TGTGCCAGCAGCTTACTACCTACTAGCGCAAACACAGATACGCAGTATTTT. Protein sequence: CASSLLPTSANTDTQYF.

The rearrangement links TRBV19 to TRBJ2-5; D is perhaps TRBD1 (6 bases). This CDR3 region has 13 residues. Germline lookup yields CDR1 LNHDA and CDR2 SQIVND (reference sequence). Trimming cost V 11 bases and J 1 base, with 14 bases left between them. CDR3 bases: TGTGCCTGCGCCCAGGGGCCCCAAGAGACCCAGTACTTC. It encodes CACAQGPQETQYF.

The chain couples TRBV19 to TRBJ2-1; 8 bases line up with TRBD2. Germline CDR1 is LNHDA and CDR2 is SQIVND (reference sequence). Unmatched junction bases numbered 5, after V lost 2 bases and J lost 5 bases. The CDR3 is 15 residues long. The CDR3 nucleotides are TGTGCCAGTAGTATACAGCGGGAGTCTAACAATGAGCAGTTCTTC. Protein product: CASSIQRESNNEQFF.

The chain links TRBV15 to TRBJ1-2; D remains unclear. This CDR3 comprises 12 residues. V was clipped by 0 bases and J by 8 bases, with 7 bases between them. CDR1 is LNHNV, CDR2 YYDKDF, per germline (reference sequence). The CDR3 sequence is CATSRDRAGYTF. The CDR3 DNA is TGTGCCACCAGCAGAGATCGGGCCGGCTACACCTTC.

The V gene is TRBV4-3, the J gene TRBJ2-2; 10 bases are a match to TRBD1. The J segment lost 1 base and the V segment lost 2 bases, leaving 1 base of the junction unmatched. The CDR3 is 16 residues long. The V gene's germline CDR1 is LGHNA and CDR2 YSLEER. The CDR3 loop reads CASSQWTGGNTGELFF. The DNA of the CDR3 is TGCGCCAGCAGCCAATGGACAGGGGGGAACACCGGGGAGCTGTTTTTT.

J is TRBJ2-1 and V is TRBV5-1; no definite D call. With 0 bases removed from V and 5 bases from J, the gap between germline ends came to 15 bases. The germline V gene encodes CDR1 SGHRS and CDR2 YFSETQ. The CDR3 contains 16 residues. The CDR3 sequence: CASSLEVVIAHNEQFF. The DNA of the CDR3 is TGCGCCAGCAGCTTGGAAGTTGTTATAGCACACAATGAGCAGTTCTTC. Full variable domain (remainder filled in from reference TRBV5-1 and TRBJ2-1): KAGVTQTPRYLIKTRGQQVTLSCSPISGHRSVSWYQQTPGQGLQFLFEYFSETQRNKGNFPGRFSGRQFSNSRSEMNVSTLELGDSALYLCASSLEVVIAHNEQFFGPGTRLTVL.

CDR3 protein: CASTPGGQRQETQYF. As DNA, the CDR3 is TGTGCCAGCACCCCGGGGGGGCAGAGGCAAGAGACCCAGTACTTC. The chain uses TRBV9 and TRBJ2-5; 8 nucleotides align to TRBD2. After removal of 6 bases from V and 2 bases from J, the junction contained 9 bases not matched to a gene. Germline CDR1 and CDR2: SGDLS and YYNGEE. The CDR3 contains 15 residues.

The chain is built from TRBV18 and TRBJ1-2; tentative D call: TRBD1 (6 bases). V lost 1 base and J lost 6, with 12 bases in between. This CDR3 comprises 14 residues. Germline V gene lookup returns CDR1 KGHSH and CDR2 LQKENI. The CDR3 sequence is CASSPLWTDHGYTF. The CDR3 DNA is TGTGCCAGCTCACCACTTTGGACAGATCATGGCTACACCTTC. Filled out from reference TRBV18 and TRBJ1-2, the complete variable domain reads NAGVMQNPRHLVRRRGQEARLRCSPMKGHSHVYWYRQLPEEGLKFMVYLQKENIIDESGMPKERFSAEFPKEGPSILRIQQVVRGDSAAYFCASSPLWTDHGYTFGSGTRLTVV.

The chain is built from TRBV28 and TRBJ1-5; a weak D match, TRBD1 (5 bases). The CDR3 is 19 amino acids. CDR1 is MDHEN and CDR2 is SYDVKM in the germline V gene. V was trimmed by 5 bases and J by 0 bases, leaving 23 bases between them. The chain's CDR3 is CASSRDPGIAAGSNQPQHF. The CDR3 coding sequence is TGTGCCAGCAGTAGGGACCCCGGGATAGCAGCAGGTAGCAATCAGCCCCAGCATTTT. Drawing the rest from reference TRBV28 and TRBJ1-5, the complete variable domain is DVKVTQSSRYLVKRTGEKVFLECVQDMDHENMFWYRQDPGLGLRLIYFSYDVKMKEKGDIPEGYSVSREKKERFSLILESASTNQTSMYLCASSRDPGIAAGSNQPQHFGDGTRLSIL.

This rearrangement joins TRBV21-1 to TRBJ2-1; the table gives TRBD1 as D, unverified against the DNA. TRBV21-1 is a known pseudogene. This CDR3 has 18 residues. In nucleotides, the CDR3 is TGTGCCAGCAGCCCCGAAAATCTACAGGGGCGATCGGGCAATGAGCAGTTCTTC. It yields the protein CASSPENLQGRSGNEQFF.

The chain carries TRBV7-8 and TRBJ1-2; D uncertain. Trimming removed 5 bases from V and 1 base from J, with 14 bases in between. The CDR3 has 15 amino acids. Germline V gene lookup returns CDR1 SGHVS and CDR2 FQNEAQ. The CDR3 loop is CASSNIVTDNYGYTF. CDR3 nucleotide sequence: TGTGCCAGCAGCAATATTGTCACCGATAACTATGGCTACACCTTC.

In its sample, this clone was seen a few times. CDR3 coding DNA: TGTGCCAGCGGGGGGGAGGGTACCTACGAGCAGTACTTC. It codes for CASGGEGTYEQYF. The genes are TRBV28 and TRBJ2-7, with 7 bases lining up with TRBD2. The J segment lost 2 bases and the V segment lost 8 bases, leaving 6 bases of the junction unmatched. Germline V gene sequence: CDR1 MDHEN, CDR2 SYDVKM. The CDR3 consists of 13 residues.

The V gene is TRBV7-8, the J gene TRBJ2-7, with 8 bases lining up with TRBD1. This CDR3 region has 15 residues. V was clipped by 4 bases and J by 3 bases; unmatched bases: 8. The V gene's germline CDR1 is SGHVS and CDR2 FQNEAQ. CDR3 sequence reads: CASSYLDREVYEQYF. DNA for the CDR3: TGTGCCAGCAGCTACCTGGACAGGGAGGTCTACGAGCAGTACTTC.

Comment on this clone: One junction end disagrees with the germline gene, perhaps due to a read error. The CDR3 region is CACSLRPSATNEKLFF. CDR3 in DNA: TGCGCCTGCAGCTTGCGTCCGTCTGCAACTAATGAAAAACTGTTTTTT. The chain combines TRBV5-1 with TRBJ1-4; D gene unclear. The V gene's germline CDR1 is SGHRS and CDR2 YFSETQ. CDR3 size: 16 residues.

The sample holds one count of this clone. This chain joins TRBV27 and TRBJ2-1; no clear D gene. The V gene lost 6 bases and the J gene lost 5 bases, with 8 bases spanning the gap. This CDR3 has 12 amino acids. The germline gives CDR1 MNHEY, CDR2 SMNVEV (reference sequence). In DNA form, the CDR3 reads TGTGCCAGCAGCCTTATCAACAATGAGCAGTTCTTC. Its protein is CASSLINNEQFF.